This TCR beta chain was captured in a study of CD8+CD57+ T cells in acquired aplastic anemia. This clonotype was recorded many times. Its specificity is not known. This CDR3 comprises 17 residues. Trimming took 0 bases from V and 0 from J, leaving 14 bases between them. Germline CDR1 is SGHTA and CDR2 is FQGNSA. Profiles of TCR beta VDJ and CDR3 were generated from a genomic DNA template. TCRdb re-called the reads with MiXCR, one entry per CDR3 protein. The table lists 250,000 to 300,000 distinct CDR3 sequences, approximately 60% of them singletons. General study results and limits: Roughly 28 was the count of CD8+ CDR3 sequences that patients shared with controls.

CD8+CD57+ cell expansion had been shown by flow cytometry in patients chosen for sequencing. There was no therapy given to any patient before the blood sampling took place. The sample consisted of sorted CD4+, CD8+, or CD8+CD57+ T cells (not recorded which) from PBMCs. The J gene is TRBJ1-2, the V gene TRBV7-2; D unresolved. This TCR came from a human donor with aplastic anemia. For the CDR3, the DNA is TGTGCCAGCAGCTTAGCGTCTGGCCGACATACTAACTATGGCTACACCTTC. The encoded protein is CASSLASGRHTNYGYTF.